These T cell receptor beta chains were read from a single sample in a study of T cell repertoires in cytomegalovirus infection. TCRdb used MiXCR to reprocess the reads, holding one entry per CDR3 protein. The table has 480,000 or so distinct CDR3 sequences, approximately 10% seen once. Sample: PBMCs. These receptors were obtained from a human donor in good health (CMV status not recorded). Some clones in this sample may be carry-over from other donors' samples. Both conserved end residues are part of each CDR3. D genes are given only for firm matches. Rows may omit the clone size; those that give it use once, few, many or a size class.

CDR3nt: TGTGCCAGCTCCCCTGACAGTCCGCCAGGGACCCAGTACTTC; CDR3aa: CASSPDSPPGTQYF; d_gene: NA; j_gene: TRBJ2-5; abundance: many; v_gene: TRBV18
CDR3nt: TGTGCCAGCAGCCGTACCGGGACAGGCATTCAGCCCCAGCATTTT; CDR3aa: CASSRTGTGIQPQHF; d_gene: TRBD1; j_gene: TRBJ1-5; abundance: many; v_gene: TRBV12-3/TRBV12-4
CDR3nt: TGTGCCAGCAGCTTAGATCTCAGGGGACAGCCCCAGCATTTT; CDR3aa: CASSLDLRGQPQHF; d_gene: NA; j_gene: TRBJ1-5; abundance: many; v_gene: TRBV11-2
CDR3nt: TGTGCCAGCAGCTGGACGGACCAAGAGACCCAGTACTTC; CDR3aa: CASSWTDQETQYF; d_gene: NA; j_gene: TRBJ2-5; abundance: many; v_gene: TRBV7-6
CDR3nt: TGCAGTGCTAGGGTCGACCCTACCTCTCCAGGGGGCTGGCGAAATTCACCCCTCCACTTT; CDR3aa: CSARVDPTSPGGWRNSPLHF; d_gene: TRBD1; j_gene: TRBJ1-6; abundance: NA; v_gene: TRBV20-1
CDR3nt: TGTGCCAGCAGTTCCGCCGGGACTAGCGGGAGCATGAGAGAGCAGTACTTC; CDR3aa: CASSSAGTSGSMREQYF; d_gene: TRBD2; j_gene: TRBJ2-7; abundance: few; v_gene: TRBV27
CDR3nt: TGTGCCAGCTCAGACAGGGATCTTCCTGAAGCTTTCTTT; CDR3aa: CASSDRDLPEAFF; d_gene: TRBD1; j_gene: TRBJ1-1; abundance: NA; v_gene: TRBV2
CDR3nt: TGCAGCGCCAGCAGGACTAGCGGGGGGGCCTGGAGCACCGGGGAGCTGTTTTTT; CDR3aa: CSASRTSGGAWSTGELFF; d_gene: TRBD2; j_gene: TRBJ2-2; abundance: NA; v_gene: TRBV20-1
CDR3nt: TGCAGTCTGGGCCCCGGAGATCAGCCCCAGCATTTT; CDR3aa: CSLGPGDQPQHF; d_gene: NA; j_gene: TRBJ1-5; abundance: few; v_gene: TRBV20-1
CDR3nt: TGTGCCAGCAGTTACTCCGGGGGAGGAAACACCATATATTTT; CDR3aa: CASSYSGGGNTIYF; d_gene: NA; j_gene: TRBJ1-3; abundance: many; v_gene: TRBV6-5
CDR3nt: TGTGCCAGCAGCAGACTAGCGGGGGGGCCGGGCACCGGGGAGCTGTTTTTT; CDR3aa: CASSRLAGGPGTGELFF; d_gene: TRBD2; j_gene: TRBJ2-2; abundance: many; v_gene: TRBV12-3/TRBV12-4
CDR3nt: TGTGCCATTCTACTCCGGGACAGCCCCTACGAGCAGTACTTC; CDR3aa: CAILLRDSPYEQYF; d_gene: TRBD1; j_gene: TRBJ2-7; abundance: NA; v_gene: TRBV2
CDR3nt: TGTGCCAGCAGTACCATAGCGGGAGTTTTTTATGAGCAGTTCTTC; CDR3aa: CASSTIAGVFYEQFF; d_gene: TRBD2; j_gene: TRBJ2-1; abundance: NA; v_gene: TRBV27
CDR3nt: TGTGCCAGCAGCGCGCCCCTCACTAGCACAGATACGCAGTATTTT; CDR3aa: CASSAPLTSTDTQYF; d_gene: NA; j_gene: TRBJ2-3; abundance: many; v_gene: TRBV11-2
CDR3nt: TGTGCCAGCAGTTACTTACCCTCCTGGAAAGAAGCTTTCTTT; CDR3aa: CASSYLPSWKEAFF; d_gene: NA; j_gene: TRBJ1-1; abundance: many; v_gene: TRBV6-5
CDR3nt: TGTGCCAGCAGTTACACAGCAACCCCCTACGAGCAGTACTTC; CDR3aa: CASSYTATPYEQYF; d_gene: NA; j_gene: TRBJ2-7; abundance: many; v_gene: TRBV6-5
CDR3nt: TGTGCCGGCGTCGGGGGGGCCCTACTTCGGACCGGGGAGCTGTTTTTT; CDR3aa: CAGVGGALLRTGELFF; d_gene: TRBD2; j_gene: TRBJ2-2; abundance: many; v_gene: TRBV7-8
CDR3nt: TGTGCCAGCAGTCTCCATCACCCGGGGACCTATAGCAATCAGCCCCAGCATTTT; CDR3aa: CASSLHHPGTYSNQPQHF; d_gene: NA; j_gene: TRBJ1-5; abundance: many; v_gene: TRBV28
CDR3nt: TGTGCCAGCAGATTAGGCTATGGCTACACCTTC; CDR3aa: CASRLGYGYTF; d_gene: NA; j_gene: TRBJ1-2; abundance: few; v_gene: TRBV12-3/TRBV12-4
CDR3nt: TGTGCCAGCAGCGGGGGGGCCTACAATGAGCAGTTCTTC; CDR3aa: CASSGGAYNEQFF; d_gene: TRBD2; j_gene: TRBJ2-1; abundance: many; v_gene: TRBV7-9
CDR3nt: TGTGCCAGCAGTGAAAATATGGTTCTCCGAAAAGAGACCCAGTACTTC; CDR3aa: CASSENMVLRKETQYF; d_gene: NA; j_gene: TRBJ2-5; abundance: few; v_gene: TRBV6-1
CDR3nt: TGTGCCAGCAGCACGGCGACAGGGGGCACTGAAGCTTTCTTT; CDR3aa: CASSTATGGTEAFF; d_gene: TRBD1; j_gene: TRBJ1-1; abundance: many; v_gene: TRBV6-2/TRBV6-3
CDR3nt: TGTGCCAGCACCAAAACTTGGTCCTACAATGAGCAGTTCTTC; CDR3aa: CASTKTWSYNEQFF; d_gene: NA; j_gene: TRBJ2-1; abundance: few; v_gene: TRBV5-6
CDR3nt: TGTGCCAGCAGCCGTGGGGGCACCTATGGCTACACCTTC; CDR3aa: CASSRGGTYGYTF; d_gene: NA; j_gene: TRBJ1-2; abundance: NA; v_gene: TRBV7-3
CDR3nt: TGTGCCAGCAGCTTAGGCGGAAATACGCAGTATTTT; CDR3aa: CASSLGGNTQYF; d_gene: NA; j_gene: TRBJ2-3; abundance: many; v_gene: TRBV7-9
CDR3nt: TGTGCCAGCAGCCCTTACGGGAAGAACACTGAAGCTTTCTTT; CDR3aa: CASSPYGKNTEAFF; d_gene: NA; j_gene: TRBJ1-1; abundance: many; v_gene: TRBV3-1
CDR3nt: TGTGCCAGCAGCTCAACCCTTAGCAGTTCCTCCTACGAGCAGTACTTC; CDR3aa: CASSSTLSSSSYEQYF; d_gene: NA; j_gene: TRBJ2-7; abundance: many; v_gene: TRBV5-4
CDR3nt: TGCAGTGCTAGACCACTAGCGGTACCCAATGAGCAGTTCTTC; CDR3aa: CSARPLAVPNEQFF; d_gene: TRBD2; j_gene: TRBJ2-1; abundance: NA; v_gene: TRBV20-1
CDR3nt: TGTGCCAGCAGTTACTCCGGGACAGACACAGATACGCAGTATTTT; CDR3aa: CASSYSGTDTDTQYF; d_gene: TRBD1; j_gene: TRBJ2-3; abundance: many; v_gene: TRBV6-5
CDR3nt: TGTGCCAGCAGGGGGGAGGCGGCTAACTATGGCTACACCTTC; CDR3aa: CASRGEAANYGYTF; d_gene: NA; j_gene: TRBJ1-2; abundance: many; v_gene: TRBV6-1
CDR3nt: TGTGCCAGCAGTTTATTCCGGGCAGGGCGCACAGATACGCAGTATTTT; CDR3aa: CASSLFRAGRTDTQYF; d_gene: NA; j_gene: TRBJ2-3; abundance: many; v_gene: TRBV28
CDR3nt: TGTGCCAGCAGTTTGGGACTAGCGGGAGGAGGATTTTTGGAGACCCAGTACTTC; CDR3aa: CASSLGLAGGGFLETQYF; d_gene: TRBD2; j_gene: TRBJ2-5; abundance: few; v_gene: TRBV12-3/TRBV12-4
CDR3nt: TGTGCCAGCAGTTTCAGGAATCAGAATCAGCCCCAGCATTTT; CDR3aa: CASSFRNQNQPQHF; d_gene: NA; j_gene: TRBJ1-5; abundance: many; v_gene: TRBV12-3/TRBV12-4
CDR3nt: TGTGCCAGCACCTACGGGGGGGTGAGATACGAGCAGTACTTC; CDR3aa: CASTYGGVRYEQYF; d_gene: TRBD2; j_gene: TRBJ2-7; abundance: many; v_gene: TRBV11-2
CDR3nt: TGTGCCAGCAGCCTAGGGGATTTGGGCACAGATACGCAGTATTTT; CDR3aa: CASSLGDLGTDTQYF; d_gene: NA; j_gene: TRBJ2-3; abundance: few; v_gene: TRBV3-1
CDR3nt: TGTGCCAGCAGTACAGGACTAGCGGGGGGGCGGGAGCAGTACTTC; CDR3aa: CASSTGLAGGREQYF; d_gene: TRBD2; j_gene: TRBJ2-7; abundance: NA; v_gene: TRBV12-3/TRBV12-4
CDR3nt: TGCAGCGTTGACGGCGGGAGGGCCGGTAATGAGCAGTTCTTC; CDR3aa: CSVDGGRAGNEQFF; d_gene: TRBD2; j_gene: TRBJ2-1; abundance: few; v_gene: TRBV29-1
CDR3nt: TGTGCCAGCAGCTTATACACGAACACCGGGGAGCTGTTTTTT; CDR3aa: CASSLYTNTGELFF; d_gene: NA; j_gene: TRBJ2-2; abundance: many; v_gene: TRBV7-3
CDR3nt: TGTGCCATCAGTGGGGTCGCAGCCTCGAACGAGCAGTACTTC; CDR3aa: CAISGVAASNEQYF; d_gene: NA; j_gene: TRBJ2-7; abundance: NA; v_gene: TRBV10-3
CDR3nt: TGTGCCAGCAGCCCCCGACAGGGTTATGATCAGCCCCAGCATTTT; CDR3aa: CASSPRQGYDQPQHF; d_gene: TRBD1; j_gene: TRBJ1-5; abundance: NA; v_gene: TRBV6-1
CDR3nt: TGTGCCAGCACCAGTAGCCGGGGGGACTATGGCTACACCTTC; CDR3aa: CASTSSRGDYGYTF; d_gene: NA; j_gene: TRBJ1-2; abundance: few; v_gene: TRBV2
CDR3nt: TGTGCCAGCAGCTCGAGGCGGGGAACTAATGAAAAACTGTTTTTT; CDR3aa: CASSSRRGTNEKLFF; d_gene: NA; j_gene: TRBJ1-4; abundance: many; v_gene: TRBV11-2
CDR3nt: TGTGCCAGCAGCCAAGGTTCAGCGGGCTCAGTAAATTCACCCCTCCACTTT; CDR3aa: CASSQGSAGSVNSPLHF; d_gene: NA; j_gene: TRBJ1-6; abundance: few; v_gene: TRBV3-1
CDR3nt: TGTGCCAGCAGCCGACAAGGGTTCGAGCAGTACTTC; CDR3aa: CASSRQGFEQYF; d_gene: NA; j_gene: TRBJ2-7; abundance: many; v_gene: TRBV7-2
CDR3nt: TGTGCCAGCAGCTACTCGGACAATCAGCCCCAGCATTTT; CDR3aa: CASSYSDNQPQHF; d_gene: NA; j_gene: TRBJ1-5; abundance: NA; v_gene: TRBV7-9
CDR3nt: TGTGCCAGTAGCCCGAGGACAGGGGACAAAAACATTCAGTACTTC; CDR3aa: CASSPRTGDKNIQYF; d_gene: TRBD1; j_gene: TRBJ2-4; abundance: few; v_gene: TRBV19
CDR3nt: TGTGCCAACGGACAGACTAGCAATCAGCCCCAGCATTTT; CDR3aa: CANGQTSNQPQHF; d_gene: NA; j_gene: TRBJ1-5; abundance: NA; v_gene: TRBV2
CDR3nt: TGTGCCAGCAGCTCAACATACACAGATACGCAGTATTTT; CDR3aa: CASSSTYTDTQYF; d_gene: NA; j_gene: TRBJ2-3; abundance: many; v_gene: TRBV7-9
CDR3nt: TGTGCCAGCAGCTTTCGGCGGGAGCTAAAGACGTATGCGAACACCGGGGAGCTGTTTTTT; CDR3aa: CASSFRRELKTYANTGELFF; d_gene: TRBD2; j_gene: TRBJ2-2; abundance: many; v_gene: TRBV7-8
CDR3nt: TGTGCCAGCAGTTACTCCGGGACCCCCCGACGCACCGGGGAGCTGTTTTTT; CDR3aa: CASSYSGTPRRTGELFF; d_gene: NA; j_gene: TRBJ2-2; abundance: many; v_gene: TRBV6-6
CDR3nt: TGTGCCATCAGTGGACTGGCTCGGGACACCGGGGAGCTGTTTTTT; CDR3aa: CAISGLARDTGELFF; d_gene: NA; j_gene: TRBJ2-2; abundance: NA; v_gene: TRBV10-3
CDR3nt: TGTGCCAGCAGGATGGACAGGAACTATGGCTACACCTTC; CDR3aa: CASRMDRNYGYTF; d_gene: TRBD1; j_gene: TRBJ1-2; abundance: many; v_gene: TRBV6-1